This T cell receptor (beta chain) derives from a study of human T cells and chemical hapten exposure. Study in general: How much TCR each sample yielded varied, mostly because pooled library volumes differed slightly. General study points: Expanded TCR counts at PT1 went up together with patch test score, a positive correlation. Controls formed significantly fewer large CDR3 similarity clusters than expanded TCRs did.

TCRdb analysed the RACE reads with MiXCR anew, one entry per CDR3 protein. Of about 120,000 distinct CDR3 sequences listed, about 13% are singletons. As concerns this clonotype: Its antigen is undetermined.

Time point denoted: pre-sensitization, week 0. As to treatment: therapeutic diphenylcyclopropenone sensitization with weekly scalp DPC. People who gave samples had alopecia, were 18 to 70 years old, and were suitable for DPC. From germline, CDR1 is MDHEN and CDR2 SYDVKM. The CDR3 contains 18 residues. Trimming removed 3 bases from V and 0 bases from J, with 18 bases in between. The sequence derives from a woman between 18 and 30 years old with alopecia areata. Some clones in this sample may be carry-over from other donors' samples. This chain connects TRBV28 to TRBJ1-5, with D maybe TRBD1 (6 bases). The material was whole blood, obtained in connection with sensitization to the hapten diphenylcyclopropenone (DPC). For the CDR3, the DNA is TGTGCCAGCAGTTTGGGCGGACAGAGGGAGGGTAGCAATCAGCCCCAGCATTTT. It yields the protein CASSLGGQREGSNQPQHF.